These 30 T cell receptor beta chains originate from one sample sequenced in a study of T cell repertoires in cytomegalovirus infection. One entry per CDR3 protein results from TCRdb running MiXCR on the reads. The top ten hold roughly an eighth of the sample, which has about 920,000 distinct CDR3 sequences, around 32% seen once. No antigens are known for them. This specimen consisted of cultured CD8+ T cells from PBMCs, obtained from culture after CMV antigen stimulation. These receptors all come from a human donor in good health (CMV status not recorded). Some clones in this sample may be carry-over from other donors' samples.

The gene calls are TRBV7-8 and TRBJ1-4, with D possibly being TRBD1 (6 bases). The CDR3 runs 14 residues. Trimming left V 5 bases short and J 4 bases short, with 11 bases between. The germline V gene encodes CDR1 SGHVS and CDR2 FQNEAQ. Here the CDR3 DNA reads TGTGCCAGCAGCAAGGACAGATTTAATGAAAAACTGTTTTTT. Residues: CASSKDRFNEKLFF.

This clonotype has only a few counts. The chain is built from TRBV3-1 and TRBJ1-1, with D tentatively TRBD1 (6 bases). The CDR3 consists of 18 residues. V was pared by 3 bases and J by 5 bases, with 25 bases between. The germline gives CDR1 LGHDT, CDR2 YNNKEL (reference sequence). In nucleotides, the CDR3 is TGTGCCAGCAGCCAGAATCCCATCACGCAGGGGTTGATGACTGAAGCTTTCTTT. Its translation: CASSQNPITQGLMTEAFF.

This clonotype was detected a few times. The chain has TRBV7-9 and TRBJ1-4; D is undetermined. The CDR3 runs to 12 residues. CDR1 and CDR2 (germline): SEHNR, FQNEAQ (reference sequence). V was pared by 5 bases and J by 4 bases, with 5 bases between. The chain's CDR3 is CASSLNNEKLFF. CDR3 sequence (DNA): TGTGCCAGCAGCCTAAATAATGAAAAACTGTTTTTT.

Many counts were recorded for this clonotype. The V and J genes are TRBV4-1 and TRBJ2-2, with a weak D call TRBD1 (5 bases). This CDR3 is built from 15 residues. V lost 1 base, J lost 3 bases, and 9 bases lay in between. Germline V gene data show CDR1 as MGHRA and CDR2 as YSYEKL. The CDR3 DNA follows: TGCGCCAGCAGCCAAGTAGGGGTAGACACCGGGGAGCTGTTTTTT. It is translated as CASSQVGVDTGELFF.

This sequence joins TRBV5-4 and TRBJ1-1; D ambiguous. V lost 4 bases to trimming and J lost 11 bases, with 21 bases between them. The CDR3 sequence is 14 residues long. From germline, CDR1 is SGHNT and CDR2 YYREEE (reference sequence). The CDR3: CASSIIEVGFLAFF. CDR3 DNA: TGTGCCAGCAGCATAATAGAGGTGGGATTTCTGGCTTTCTTT.

The gene calls are TRBV7-6 and TRBJ2-7; D assignment may be TRBD1 or TRBD2 (5 bases each). The V and J ends lost 3 bases and 2 bases respectively, with 14 bases between them. CDR1 and CDR2 (germline): SGHVS, FNYEAQ. The CDR3 spans 15 residues. This CDR3 reads CASSFYRDGPYEQYF. In nucleotides, the CDR3 is TGTGCCAGCAGCTTCTACCGGGACGGCCCCTACGAGCAGTACTTC.

This sequence joins TRBV7-9 and TRBJ1-1, with 7 nucleotides matching TRBD1. The CDR3 runs 15 residues. From germline, CDR1 is SEHNR and CDR2 FQNEAQ (reference sequence). Trimming removed 5 bases from V and 5 bases from J; junction bases left unmatched: 11. The CDR3 nucleotides read TGTGCCAGCAGCCCCAGCCAACAGGGGATGACTGAAGCTTTCTTT. Translation: CASSPSQQGMTEAFF.

This clonotype turned up a few times. V gene TRBV12-5 combines with J gene TRBJ1-1, with TRBD1 as a possible D gene (5 bases). In germline, CDR1 is LGHNT, CDR2 FRNRAP. The CDR3 runs 15 residues. V gave up 3 bases and J gave up 2 bases, with 13 bases separating them. CDR3 bases: TGTGCTAGTGGTTTCGAAACAGGAAAAAACACTGAAGCTTTCTTT. It is translated as CASGFETGKNTEAFF.

This chain connects TRBV27 to TRBJ2-7; D unclear. The V gene lost 2 bases and the J gene lost 0 bases, with 11 bases spanning the gap. The germline V gene has CDR1 MNHEY and CDR2 SMNVEV (reference sequence). The CDR3 is made up of 15 amino acids. CDR3 region: CASSLIQPSSYEQYF. CDR3 bases: TGTGCCAGCAGTTTAATACAGCCTAGCTCCTACGAGCAGTACTTC.

This clonotype was seen ten or more times. The chain joins TRBV7-9 to TRBJ2-2; TRBD1 aligns across 10 bases. The germline gives CDR1 SEHNR, CDR2 FQNEAQ (reference sequence). V trimming: 6 bases; J trimming: 7 bases; junction bases outside the gene matches: 5. The CDR3 length is 14 residues. The CDR3 reads CASRRDRGHGELFF. CDR3 coding DNA: TGTGCCAGCAGGAGGGACAGGGGACACGGGGAGCTGTTTTTT.

The rearrangement links TRBV10-2 to TRBJ2-2; D is perhaps TRBD1 (5 bases). CDR1 is WSHSY and CDR2 is SAAADI in the germline V gene. The ends were cut back, 7 bases at V and 4 bases at J, with 16 bases in the middle. This CDR3 has 15 amino acids. The DNA for the CDR3 is TGCGCCAGCACCCAAACCCAGGGCCTCACCGGGGAGCTGTTTTTT. It yields the protein CASTQTQGLTGELFF.

This clonotype was detected a few times. This chain uses TRBV4-3 with TRBJ2-2, with a weak D call TRBD1 (6 bases). Germline CDR1 reads LGHNA; CDR2 reads YSLEER. V lost 0 bases and J lost 3, with 11 bases in between. CDR3 length: 16 residues. The CDR3 sequence: CASSQDGGADTGELFF. The CDR3 DNA follows: TGCGCCAGCAGCCAAGATGGGGGCGCCGACACCGGGGAGCTGTTTTTT.

The chain uses TRBV28 and TRBJ1-1; D is unresolved. Trimming removed 3 bases from V and 3 bases from J, with 11 bases in between. The CDR3 contains 14 residues. Germline V gene sequence: CDR1 MDHEN, CDR2 SYDVKM. The CDR3 DNA reads as TGTGCCAGCAGTTTTTTATCGAGGGACACTGAAGCTTTCTTT. Translating it yields CASSFLSRDTEAFF. The variable domain in full, with the rest retrieved from reference TRBV28 and TRBJ1-1, is DVKVTQSSRYLVKRTGEKVFLECVQDMDHENMFWYRQDPGLGLRLIYFSYDVKMKEKGDIPEGYSVSREKKERFSLILESASTNQTSMYLCASSFLSRDTEAFFGQGTRLTVV.

The chain is built from TRBV12-3 or TRBV12-4 and TRBJ2-7, with 8 bases lining up with TRBD1. J gave up 2 bases and V 5 bases, and 17 bases lay outside the gene matches. The length of the CDR3 is 18 residues. The chain's CDR3 is CASSHMTGDALWTYEQYV. The CDR3 DNA follows: TGTGCCAGCAGTCATATGACAGGGGACGCTCTCTGGACCTACGAGCAGTACGTC.

The chain couples TRBV6-1 to TRBJ2-2, with D unclear. V was cut by 3 bases and J by 6 bases, with 8 bases left in between. CDR3 length equals 13 residues. CDR1 and CDR2 (germline): MNHNS, SASEGT. CDR3 in amino acids: CASSEGRAGELFF. The CDR3 DNA is TGTGCCAGCAGTGAGGGAAGGGCCGGGGAGCTGTTTTTT.

V usage is TRBV19 and J usage is TRBJ1-1; no clear D. There are 11 residues in the CDR3. V lost 8 bases, J lost 8 bases, and 12 bases lay in between. Germline V lookup: CDR1 LNHDA, CDR2 SQIVND (reference sequence). The CDR3 loop reads CASCGGREAFF. CDR3 sequence (DNA): TGTGCCAGTTGTGGAGGACGCGAAGCTTTCTTT.

The V and J genes are TRBV7-6 and TRBJ2-5; TRBD2 aligns across 10 bases. The CDR3 sequence is 15 residues long. Per germline, CDR1 SGHVS and CDR2 FNYEAQ. V lost 5 bases, J lost 2 bases, and 5 bases stayed unmatched. The CDR3 region is CASSQKLAGQETQYF. The DNA of the CDR3 is TGTGCCAGCAGCCAAAAACTAGCGGGACAAGAGACCCAGTACTTC.

This clonotype was counted only a few times. The chain has TRBV7-2 and TRBJ2-1; D remains ambiguous. Trimming removed 5 bases from V and 8 bases from J, with 10 bases in between. The length of the CDR3 is 12 residues. Germline CDR1 reads SGHTA; CDR2 reads FQGNSA. The CDR3 DNA reads as TGTGCCAGCAGCGAAGGGTTCCATGAGCAGTTCTTC. Its protein product is CASSEGFHEQFF.

The chain recombines TRBV12-3 or TRBV12-4 with TRBJ1-2, with D hard to call. Trimming pared 3 bases from V and 0 bases from J, leaving 11 bases between. The CDR3 extends over 15 amino acids. CDR3 region: CASSFLVLTNYGYTF. The CDR3 coding sequence is TGTGCCAGCAGTTTCCTGGTCTTGACTAACTATGGCTACACCTTC.

This clonotype was observed a handful of times. In DNA form, the CDR3 reads TGTGCCAGCAGCTTGGCAAACAGGGGCGGATATGGCTACACCTTC. Its protein is CASSLANRGGYGYTF. This chain joins TRBV5-4 and TRBJ1-2; 7 bases line up with TRBD1. This CDR3 has 15 residues. The ends lost 0 bases at V and 5 bases at J; junction bases unmatched: 7. Looked up from germline, CDR1 is SGHNT and CDR2 is YYREEE (reference sequence).

The chain has TRBV4-3 and TRBJ1-4; unclear D gene. Trimming shortened V by 1 base and J by 10 bases, and 16 bases separated the two germline ends. The germline V gene has CDR1 LGHNA and CDR2 YSLEER. The CDR3 consists of 15 residues. The CDR3 nucleotides are TGCGCCAGCAGCCAAGCCTACCAGGCCTTTTTAAAACTGTTTTTT. Translation: CASSQAYQAFLKLFF.

This clonotype appeared a few times. This chain links TRBV11-1 with TRBJ2-3, with 12 bases fitting TRBD2. This CDR3 has 18 amino acids. J lost 2 bases, V lost 7 bases, and 13 bases had no gene match. Looked up from germline, CDR1 is SGHAT and CDR2 is FQDESV (reference sequence). The DNA of the CDR3 is TGTGCCAGCATCCCGACCCTCGGACTAGCGGGGCCCACAGATACGCAGTATTTT. Its protein is CASIPTLGLAGPTDTQYF.

This chain uses TRBV6-5 with TRBJ2-3; no definite D call. The CDR3 covers 14 residues. Germline CDR1 MNHEY, CDR2 SVGAGI. The V end lost 2 bases, the J end lost 10 bases, and 16 bases lay between the germline ends. CDR3 loop: CASSYAGTPSPQYF. As DNA, the CDR3 is TGTGCCAGCAGTTACGCAGGTACACCTTCACCGCAGTATTTT.

This clonotype was counted only a few times. This chain links TRBV10-2 with TRBJ1-2, with D unclear. CDR1 is WSHSY and CDR2 is SAAADI in the germline V gene. Trimming pared 5 bases from V and 8 bases from J, leaving 18 bases between. The CDR3 is 14 amino acids. The DNA of the CDR3 is TGCGCCAGCAGTCCTTCGATCGTGACCGGCGGCTACACCTTC. This gives the protein CASSPSIVTGGYTF.

The rearrangement uses TRBV6-2 or TRBV6-3 and TRBJ1-4; unclear D gene. The CDR3 contains 15 residues. Germline V CDR1 and CDR2: MNHEY, SVGEGT. The ends were cut back, 8 bases at V and 5 bases at J, with 18 bases in the middle. CDR3 in DNA: TGTGCCAGCTCGACGTTGACCCATACGAATGAAAAACTGTTTTTT. Translation: CASSTLTHTNEKLFF.

This chain uses TRBV9 with TRBJ2-2; D is ambiguous. CDR3 length equals 14 residues. The germline CDR1 and CDR2 sequences are SGDLS and YYNGEE. With 0 bases removed from V and 6 bases from J, the gap between germline ends came to 9 bases. The CDR3 here is CASSVEVDPGELFF. The CDR3 DNA reads as TGTGCCAGCAGCGTAGAAGTGGATCCCGGGGAGCTGTTTTTT.

In DNA, the CDR3 is TGTGCCAGCAGTCCTCGGATCGGAGGCGGGTTCTTC. Translating gives CASSPRIGGGFF. The chain joins TRBV12-3 or TRBV12-4 to TRBJ2-1, with D perhaps matching TRBD2 (5 bases). The CDR3 covers 12 residues. Trimming pared 5 bases from V and 15 bases from J, leaving 17 bases between.

This chain uses TRBV24-1 with TRBJ2-5; perhaps TRBD2 as D (5 bases). Trimming cost V 3 bases and J 5 bases, with 15 bases left between them. The CDR3 contains 15 residues. CDR1 is KGHDR, CDR2 SFDVKD, per germline. The chain's CDR3 is CATSDNLSGKETQYF. The CDR3 DNA is TGTGCCACCAGTGATAATCTATCGGGGAAGGAGACCCAGTACTTC.

The V and J genes are TRBV5-4 and TRBJ2-5; D may correspond to TRBD1 or TRBD2 (5 bases each). The CDR3 contains 15 residues. Germline lookup yields CDR1 SGHNT and CDR2 YYREEE (reference sequence). V lost 0 bases, J lost 5 bases, and 14 bases lay in between. The CDR3 protein is CASSLGQGWGETQYF. The CDR3 coding sequence is TGTGCCAGCAGCTTGGGGCAGGGCTGGGGGGAGACCCAGTACTTC.

This chain uses TRBV12-3 or TRBV12-4 with TRBJ1-1; 10 bases align to TRBD1. The V gene end was trimmed by 4 bases and the J gene end by 1 base; junction bases not matched to a gene: 3. The CDR3 spans 15 residues. CDR3 residues: CASSWDRGKNTEAFF. The CDR3, as DNA: TGTGCCAGCAGTTGGGACAGGGGTAAGAACACTGAAGCTTTCTTT.